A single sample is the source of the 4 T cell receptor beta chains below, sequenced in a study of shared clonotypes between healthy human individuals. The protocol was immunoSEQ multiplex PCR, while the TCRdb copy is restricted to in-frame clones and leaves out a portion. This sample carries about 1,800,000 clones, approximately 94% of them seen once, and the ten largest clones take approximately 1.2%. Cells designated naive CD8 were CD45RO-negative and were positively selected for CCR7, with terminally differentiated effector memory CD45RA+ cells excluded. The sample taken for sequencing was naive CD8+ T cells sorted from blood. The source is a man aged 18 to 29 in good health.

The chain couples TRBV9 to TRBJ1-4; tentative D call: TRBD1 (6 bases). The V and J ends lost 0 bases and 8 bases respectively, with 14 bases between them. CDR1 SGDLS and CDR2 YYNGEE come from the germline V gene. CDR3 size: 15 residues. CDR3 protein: CASSVGGAAGEKLFF. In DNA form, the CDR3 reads TGTGCCAGCAGCGTAGGGGGGGCGGCTGGGGAAAAACTGTTTTTT.

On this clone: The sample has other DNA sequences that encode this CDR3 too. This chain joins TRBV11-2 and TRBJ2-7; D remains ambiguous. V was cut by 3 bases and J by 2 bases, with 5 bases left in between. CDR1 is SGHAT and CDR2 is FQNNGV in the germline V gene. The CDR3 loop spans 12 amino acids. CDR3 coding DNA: TGTGCCAGCAGCTTGCGACCCTACGAGCAGTACTTC. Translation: CASSLRPYEQYF. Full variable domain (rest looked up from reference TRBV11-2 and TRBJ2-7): EAGVAQSPRYKIIEKRQSVAFWCNPISGHATLYWYQQILGQGPKLLIQFQNNGVVDDSQLPKDRFSAERLKGVDSTLKIQPAKLEDSAVYLCASSLRPYEQYFGPGTRLTVT.

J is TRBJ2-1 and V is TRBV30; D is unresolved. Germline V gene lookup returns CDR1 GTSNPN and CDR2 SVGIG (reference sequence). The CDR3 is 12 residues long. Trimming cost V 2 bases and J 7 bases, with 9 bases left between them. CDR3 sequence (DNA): TGTGCCTGGAGTTCGGACGCGAATGAGCAGTTCTTC. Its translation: CAWSSDANEQFF.

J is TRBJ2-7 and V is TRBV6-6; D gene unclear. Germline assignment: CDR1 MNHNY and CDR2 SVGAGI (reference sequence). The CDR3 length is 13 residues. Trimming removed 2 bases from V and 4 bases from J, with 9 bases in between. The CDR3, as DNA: TGTGCCAGCAGTTACGCCGATCCATACGAGCAGTACTTC. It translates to CASSYADPYEQYF.